Listed below are T cell receptor beta chains from one sample, sequenced in a study of blood T cell repertoires in COVID-19. Here immunoSEQ multiplex PCR was the method, and the copy in TCRdb shows in-frame clones only, minus some. The repertoire holds 140,000 to 150,000 clones, about four fifths seen once, with approximately 3.5% in the top ten. Sample: peripheral blood. The receptors here all came from a man in his sixties or seventies who had recovered from COVID-19. The CDR3 runs from the conserved cysteine through the conserved F or W. A D gene is named only where the DNA matches it firmly. Where a row states a size, it is once, few, many or the class of an expanded clone; other rows omit it.

>TRBV12-3/TRBV12-4|NA|TRBJ2-7|NA
TGTGCCAGCAGTTTACAGAGGAAGTACGAGCAGTACTTC
CASSLQRKYEQYF
>TRBV2|NA|TRBJ1-2|NA
TGTGCCAGCGCAGGCTCGAGCTATGGCTACACCTTC
CASAGSSYGYTF
>TRBV6-1|NA|TRBJ2-7|NA
TGTGCCAGCAGTGAAGCCGTAGTCTACGAGCAGTACTTC
CASSEAVVYEQYF
>TRBV5-1|NA|TRBJ2-2|NA
TGCGCCAGCAGCTTGGCCGCGACTTTTAACACCGGGGAGCTGTTTTTT
CASSLAATFNTGELFF
>TRBV5-6|NA|TRBJ2-2|NA
TGTGCCAGCAGCTTCATCACCGGGGAGCTGTTTTTT
CASSFITGELFF
>TRBV3-1/TRBV3-2|NA|TRBJ1-3|NA
TGTGCCAGCAGCCCCGACCGGAGCTCTGGAAACACCATATATTTT
CASSPDRSSGNTIYF
>TRBV11-3|TRBD1|TRBJ2-7|few
TGTGCCAGTGGACAGGGTAACGAGCAGTACTTC
CASGQGNEQYF
>TRBV5-1|NA|TRBJ1-1|NA
TGCGCCAGCAGCTTGACAAGGACGCGGGAGGAGAACACTGAAGCTTTCTTT
CASSLTRTREENTEAFF
>TRBV25-1|NA|TRBJ1-1|NA
TGTGCCACCGAACCACAGAGCCGGAGGGCTTTCTTT
CATEPQSRRAFF
>TRBV7-9|NA|TRBJ2-1|NA
TGTGCCAGCAGTCGACAGGACTACAATGAGCAGTTCTTC
CASSRQDYNEQFF
>TRBV6-5|NA|TRBJ2-7|few
TGTGCCAGCAGTTACTCGCGGGGTCGGTACGAGCAGTACTTC
CASSYSRGRYEQYF
>TRBV3-1/TRBV3-2|TRBD1|TRBJ1-1|NA
TGTGCCAGCAGCCTTGCCGGGACAGGGAATACTGAAGCTTTCTTT
CASSLAGTGNTEAFF
>TRBV24-1|TRBD1|TRBJ2-3|NA
TGTGCCACCAGTGAAGGGGGACAGGGGCTAGTAGATACGCAGTATTTT
CATSEGGQGLVDTQYF
>TRBV6-5|TRBD1|TRBJ1-2|NA
TGTGCCAGCAGTTACTCGGACAGGGGCTATGGCTACACCTTC
CASSYSDRGYGYTF
>TRBV18|NA|TRBJ2-2|NA
TGTGCCAGCTCACTTCCAGGGAACACCGGGGAGCTGTTTTTT
CASSLPGNTGELFF
>TRBV19|TRBD1|TRBJ2-7|few
TGTGCCAGTAGTAATCGGGACAGTCACTACGAGCAGTACTTC
CASSNRDSHYEQYF
>TRBV18|TRBD1|TRBJ1-1|NA
TGTGCCAGCTCACTTCTTGGTCCATTTTATCCAGGGGGAACTGAAGCTTTCTTT
CASSLLGPFYPGGTEAFF
>TRBV7-8|NA|TRBJ2-7|NA
TGTGCCAGCAGCCTGCCGGGTCCCTCCTACGAGCAGTACTTC
CASSLPGPSYEQYF
>TRBV7-6|TRBD2|TRBJ2-3|NA
TGTGCCAGCAGTTCCTTGGGAGGGGCAGATACGCAGTATTTT
CASSSLGGADTQYF
>TRBV9|TRBD1|TRBJ1-4|NA
TGTGCCAGCAGCGCCGGGACAGGGGTTCGGGAAAAACTGTTTTTT
CASSAGTGVREKLFF
>TRBV5-1|TRBD1|TRBJ1-1|NA
TGCGCCAGCAGCGGGGGACAGAGGAACACTGAAGCTTTCTTT
CASSGGQRNTEAFF
>TRBV12-3/TRBV12-4|NA|TRBJ2-1|NA
TGTGCCAGCAGTTTTTCAGGGCTTGAGCAGTTCTTC
CASSFSGLEQFF
>TRBV10-3|TRBD2|TRBJ2-1|NA
TGTGCCATCAGTGACATGGCGGGAGGATACAATGAGCAGTTCTTC
CAISDMAGGYNEQFF
>TRBV5-6|TRBD1|TRBJ1-2|NA
TGTGCCAGCAGCCTGGATTTTACAGGGGGAGGTGGCTACACCTTC
CASSLDFTGGGGYTF
>TRBV7-9|NA|TRBJ2-3|once
TGTGCCAGCAGCTCCAACGGAGTTGCTACGCAGTATTTT
CASSSNGVATQYF
>TRBV30|TRBD1|TRBJ2-3|NA
TGTGCCTGGAGGCCCAGGGGGCGCATGACAGATACGCAGTATTTT
CAWRPRGRMTDTQYF
>TRBV25-1|TRBD1|TRBJ2-1|NA
TGTGCCAGCAGTGAATGGGGACAGGGATGGATGAATGAGCAGTTCTTC
CASSEWGQGWMNEQFF
>TRBV24-1|TRBD1|TRBJ2-5|few
TGTGCCACCAGTGATGGCGGATACGGACAGGGGAAAGAGACCCAGTACTTC
CATSDGGYGQGKETQYF
>TRBV20-1|TRBD1|TRBJ1-2|NA
TGCAGTGGCCACCAGGGGGAAGGCTACACCTTC
CSGHQGEGYTF
>TRBV18|TRBD2|TRBJ2-7|once
TGTGCCAGCTCACCGGCTAGCGGGAGGGTTATATCCTACGAGCAGTACTTC
CASSPASGRVISYEQYF
>TRBV7-3|NA|TRBJ1-1|NA
TGTGCCAGCAGCTTAGTCAGGAACACTGAAGCTTTCTTT
CASSLVRNTEAFF
>TRBV7-3|NA|TRBJ2-2|NA
TGTGCCAGCAGCATAAGCCCAAGAGCGGGTGGGACCGGGGAGCTGTTTTTT
CASSISPRAGGTGELFF
>TRBV4-1|NA|TRBJ1-2|NA
TGCGCCAGCAGCCAAGGCCGCCCCCAGGGCTACTATGGCTACACCTTC
CASSQGRPQGYYGYTF